The 15 T cell receptor beta chains below all came from one sample that was sequenced in a study of OX40 agonist ivuxolimab in advanced cancers. Some clones are missing from TCRdb's copy, which holds only in-frame ones; the method was immunoSEQ multiplex PCR. The data hold 40,000 to 55,000 clones, with about 90% observed a single time. The specimen was CD4+ or CD8+ T cells sorted from blood, collected in a trial of the OX40 agonist ivuxolimab. These TCRs come from an adult with an advanced solid tumor such as melanoma, head and neck, liver or kidney cancer.

CDR3 loop: CASSVTRTVRGETQYF. The CDR3 DNA reads TGTGCCAGCAGCGTAACTAGGACAGTAAGGGGGGAGACCCAGTACTTC. This sequence joins TRBV21-1 and TRBJ2-5; no DNA check was done on the table's D call, TRBD1. TRBV21-1 is designated a pseudogene. The CDR3 totals 16 residues.

The chain uses TRBV19 and TRBJ2-3; TRBD1 is a possible D gene (6 bases). Trimming took 5 bases from V and 11 from J, leaving 17 bases between them. This CDR3 region has 13 residues. CDR1 and CDR2 (germline): LNHDA, SQIVND (reference sequence). For the CDR3, the DNA is TGTGCCAGTAGTTCTTCACAGGGAATGGGGCAGTATTTT. It is translated as CASSSSQGMGQYF. The full variable domain, rest sourced from reference TRBV19 and TRBJ2-3, is DGGITQSPKYLFRKEGQNVTLSCEQNLNHDAMYWYRQDPGQGLRLIYYSQIVNDFQKGDIAEGYSVSREKKESFPLTVTSAQKNPTAFYLCASSSSQGMGQYFGPGTRLTVL.

The table lists this clone with a count of one. The chain couples TRBV7-2 to TRBJ1-2, with D possibly being TRBD1 (5 bases). The germline V gene has CDR1 SGHTA and CDR2 FQGNSA. The CDR3 is 15 amino acids. V was clipped by 1 base and J by 8 bases, with 17 bases between them. The CDR3 reads CASSLVGDPFLGYTF. The DNA of the CDR3 is TGTGCCAGCAGCTTAGTAGGGGATCCCTTCCTAGGCTACACCTTC.

The chain couples TRBV19 to TRBJ1-2; weak D call: TRBD1 (5 bases). The V and J ends lost 3 bases and 2 bases respectively, with 10 bases between them. This CDR3 spans 14 amino acids. The germline CDR1 and CDR2 sequences are LNHDA and SQIVND (reference sequence). This CDR3 is CASSISRQNYGYTF. In DNA form, the CDR3 reads TGTGCCAGTAGTATCTCACGACAGAACTATGGCTACACCTTC.

The chain is built from TRBV2 and TRBJ1-3; 7 nucleotides line up with TRBD1. With V trimmed by 5 bases and J by 4 bases, 8 bases remained unmatched. In germline, CDR1 is SNHLY, CDR2 FYNNEI. The CDR3 covers 15 residues. CDR3 protein: CASSYNRDRGNTIYF. In DNA form, the CDR3 reads TGTGCCAGCAGTTATAACCGGGACAGAGGAAACACCATATATTTT.

The gene calls are TRBV19 and TRBJ1-5; D might be TRBD1 (5 bases). Per the germline V gene, CDR1 is LNHDA and CDR2 is SQIVND (reference sequence). Trimming cost V 3 bases and J 2 bases, with 8 bases left between them. The CDR3 runs to 14 residues. The CDR3 here is CASSIVGGNQPQHF. The CDR3 region has the DNA TGTGCCAGTAGTATCGTAGGGGGCAATCAGCCCCAGCATTTT.

The chain is built from TRBV5-1 and TRBJ1-4, with 10 bases lining up with TRBD1. This CDR3 comprises 15 residues. J was trimmed by 7 bases and V by 4 bases; bases with no gene match: 7. CDR1 and CDR2 from the germline V gene are SGHRS and YFSETQ. CDR3 loop: CASSRDRGHSEKLFF. DNA of the CDR3: TGCGCCAGCAGCCGTGACAGGGGGCATAGTGAAAAACTGTTTTTT.

The chain links TRBV6-1 to TRBJ2-4, with 9 bases fitting TRBD2. After removal of 0 bases from V and 6 bases from J, the junction contained 9 bases not matched to a gene. Germline V gene lookup returns CDR1 MNHNS and CDR2 SASEGT. This CDR3 has 17 residues. CDR3 residues: CASSEAAGGRFGNIQYF. The CDR3 DNA reads as TGTGCCAGCAGTGAAGCTGCGGGGGGGCGCTTTGGAAACATTCAGTACTTC.

This clone has a single count. This sequence joins TRBV9 and TRBJ1-3; 10 bases are a match to TRBD1. This CDR3 comprises 16 residues. Germline trimming cut 3 bases from V and 4 bases from J; bases unmatched to any gene: 7. Germline CDR1 reads SGDLS; CDR2 reads YYNGEE. CDR3 nucleotides: TGTGCCAGCAGCGCCGCCGGGACAGGGGTAGGAAACACCATATATTTT. As protein: CASSAAGTGVGNTIYF.

This sequence joins TRBV6-1 and TRBJ1-5; maybe TRBD1 (6 bases). The CDR3 has 15 residues. Germline CDR1 and CDR2: MNHNS and SASEGT. V lost 6 bases to trimming and J lost 2 bases, with 14 bases between them. Here the CDR3 DNA reads TGTGCCAGCAGCCCAAGCGGGGGGCGCAATCAGCCCCAGCATTTT. This translates into CASSPSGGRNQPQHF.

This clone came up a few times. The chain employs TRBV6-5 and TRBJ2-5; D remains unclear. Trimming removed 6 bases at V and 1 base at J, with 3 bases between. CDR1 is MNHEY and CDR2 is SVGAGI in the germline V gene. This CDR3 contains 11 residues. Written as DNA, the CDR3 is TGTGCCAGCAGAACCCAAGAGACCCAGTACTTC. Protein product: CASRTQETQYF.

The CDR3 loop is CATSRDRGEYGYTF. In DNA form, the CDR3 reads TGTGCCACCAGCAGAGATAGGGGGGAGTATGGCTACACCTTC. The gene calls are TRBV15 and TRBJ1-2; D possibly corresponds to TRBD1 (6 bases). The germline gives CDR1 LNHNV, CDR2 YYDKDF (reference sequence). Trimming cost V 0 bases and J 5 bases, with 10 bases left between them. This CDR3 has 14 amino acids. The complete variable domain, with remaining parts taken from reference TRBV15 and TRBJ1-2, reads DAMVIQNPRYQVTQFGKPVTLSCSQTLNHNVMYWYQQKSSQAPKLLFHYYDKDFNNEADTPDNFQSRRPNTSFCFLDIRSPGLGDTAMYLCATSRDRGEYGYTFGSGTRLTVV.

The J gene is TRBJ1-4, the V gene TRBV6-5; weak D call: TRBD1 (5 bases). From germline, CDR1 is MNHEY and CDR2 SVGAGI. With 2 bases removed from V and 3 bases from J, the gap between germline ends came to 7 bases. The CDR3 is made up of 14 amino acids. Written as DNA, the CDR3 is TGTGCCAGCAGTTACGGGGGTGCTAATGAAAAACTGTTTTTT. This codes for CASSYGGANEKLFF.

This rearrangement joins TRBV25-1 to TRBJ1-1, with a possible D match to TRBD1 (5 bases). The CDR3 spans 13 residues. With 7 bases removed from V and 1 base from J, the gap between germline ends came to 10 bases. Germline CDR1 and CDR2: MGHDK and SYGVNS. This CDR3 is CASTGGSNTEAFF. The CDR3 DNA sequence: TGTGCCAGCACGGGGGGATCGAACACTGAAGCTTTCTTT.

This chain links TRBV11-2 with TRBJ2-7; 10 bases agree with TRBD2. Unmatched junction bases numbered 4, after V lost 5 bases and J lost 6 bases. Germline V lookup: CDR1 SGHAT, CDR2 FQNNGV. This CDR3 comprises 13 residues. CDR3 sequence (DNA): TGTGCCAGCAGCCTGAGCGGGGGGGCCGAGCAGTACTTC. It specifies CASSLSGGAEQYF. Filled out from reference TRBV11-2 and TRBJ2-7, the complete variable domain reads EAGVAQSPRYKIIEKRQSVAFWCNPISGHATLYWYQQILGQGPKLLIQFQNNGVVDDSQLPKDRFSAERLKGVDSTLKIQPAKLEDSAVYLCASSLSGGAEQYFGPGTRLTVT.